This is a list of T cell receptor beta chains from one sample in a study. TCRdb analysed the RT-PCR reads with MiXCR anew, one entry per CDR3 protein. This table has more than 600,000 distinct CDR3 sequences, 14% appearing once. The sequenced material came from memory CD4+ T cells from blood. The receptors stem from a female donor in good health, serving as a healthy control. Both conserved end residues are part of each CDR3. The D gene is left open where the match is weak. Clone size is not always given. Where it is, it says once, few, many or a class for expanded clones.

d_call clone_size j_call v_call cdr3_aa cdr3_nt
. many TRBJ2-1 TRBV5-1 CASSFTGEQFF TGCGCCAGCAGCTTTACAGGGGAGCAGTTCTTC
. . TRBJ2-6 TRBV5-1 CASLADSGANVLTF TGCGCCAGTTTGGCGGACTCTGGGGCCAACGTCCTGACTTTC
. many TRBJ2-7 TRBV20-1 CSALRTDGSYEQYF TGCAGTGCTCTCAGGACGGATGGGTCCTACGAGCAGTACTTC
. few TRBJ2-5 TRBV5-1 CASSLYLAQETQYF TGCGCCAGCAGCTTGTATCTTGCGCAAGAGACCCAGTACTTC
TRBD2 . TRBJ2-1 TRBV7-9 CASSLAASGITREQFF TGTGCCAGCAGCTTAGCGGCGAGCGGGATAACAAGGGAGCAGTTCTTC
. many TRBJ2-5 TRBV5-1 CATSNWGTQETQYF TGCGCCACATCTAACTGGGGCACCCAAGAGACCCAGTACTTC
. . TRBJ2-7 TRBV12-3/TRBV12-4 CASSAPVRGLDEQYF TGTGCCAGCAGTGCGCCGGTGCGGGGTCTCGACGAGCAGTACTTC
. few TRBJ2-7 TRBV6-5 CASSYRGLYYEQYF TGTGCCAGCAGTTACCGAGGACTTTACTACGAGCAGTACTTC
TRBD2 many TRBJ2-7 TRBV20-1 CSARDLLAGGQYF TGCAGTGCTAGAGATTTACTAGCGGGAGGGCAGTACTTC
TRBD2 few TRBJ2-5 TRBV29-1 CSIVGAAGVPNQETQYF TGCAGCATCGTCGGGGCAGCGGGGGTTCCGAACCAAGAGACCCAGTACTTC
TRBD1 . TRBJ2-7 TRBV20-1 CSASGDRHEQYF TGCAGTGCTAGTGGGGACAGACACGAGCAGTACTTC
. few TRBJ1-3 TRBV6-5 CASRSSHSGNTIYF TGTGCCAGCAGGTCAAGCCACTCTGGAAACACCATATATTTT
. many TRBJ2-4 TRBV20-1 CSARDAQGWNIQYF TGCAGTGCTAGAGATGCGCAGGGGTGGAACATTCAGTACTTC
TRBD1 few TRBJ1-5 TRBV7-2 CASSTAGTGYNQPQHF TGTGCCAGCAGCACAGCCGGGACAGGGTATAATCAGCCCCAGCATTTT
. few TRBJ1-1 TRBV27 CASSFFYNGLNTEAFF TGTGCCAGCAGTTTTTTCTATAATGGGTTGAACACTGAAGCTTTCTTT
. . TRBJ1-2 TRBV19 CASSTLPGPTTNGYTF TGTGCCAGTAGTACCCTGCCGGGGCCTACGACAAATGGCTACACCTTC
. . TRBJ1-5 TRBV5-1 CASSLASDGAQHF TGCGCCAGCAGCTTGGCCTCGGATGGAGCCCAGCATTTT
. few TRBJ2-6 TRBV29-1 CSVDTASGANVLTF TGCAGCGTTGATACGGCCTCTGGGGCCAACGTCCTGACTTTC
. many TRBJ1-2 TRBV1 CTSSHLWGTEPYTF TGCACCAGCAGCCACCTATGGGGGACAGAACCCTACACCTTC
. . TRBJ1-5 TRBV7-8 CASSLVEWSQPQHF TGTGCCAGCAGCTTAGTGGAGTGGAGTCAGCCCCAGCATTTT
TRBD2 . TRBJ2-5 TRBV4-2 CASSQDPAWGGETQYF TGTGCCAGCAGCCAAGACCCTGCTTGGGGGGGAGAGACCCAGTACTTC
. few TRBJ1-1 TRBV7-3 CASSSDPDTEAFF TGTGCCAGCAGCTCCGACCCTGACACTGAAGCTTTCTTT
. . TRBJ2-5 TRBV20-1 CSGWGSWETQYF TGCAGTGGGTGGGGCTCGTGGGAGACCCAGTACTTC
. few TRBJ2-1 TRBV12-3/TRBV12-4 CASRATDGSSYNEQFF TGTGCCAGCAGGGCCACGGACGGGAGCTCCTACAATGAGCAGTTCTTC
TRBD1 . TRBJ1-1 TRBV28 CASSSDSFSDRKNTEAFF TGTGCCAGCAGTTCCGATTCCTTCTCGGACAGGAAGAACACTGAAGCTTTCTTT
TRBD2 . TRBJ2-1 TRBV20-1 CSAILAGAYHEQFF TGCAGTGCTATACTAGCGGGAGCTTACCATGAGCAGTTCTTC
TRBD1 . TRBJ2-7 TRBV28 CASIPGTGSVEQYF TGTGCCAGCATCCCCGGGACAGGGTCCGTCGAGCAGTACTTC
. . TRBJ2-3 TRBV20-1 CSASLWSDTQYF TGCAGTGCTAGCTTGTGGTCAGATACGCAGTATTTT
. . TRBJ2-1 TRBV5-1 CASSGTGPPVGEQFF TGCGCCAGCAGCGGAACCGGGCCCCCGGTGGGTGAGCAGTTCTTC
. . TRBJ1-4 TRBV12-3/TRBV12-4 CASRPSENANEKLFF TGTGCCAGCAGACCTTCAGAAAACGCTAATGAAAAACTGTTTTTT
. . TRBJ1-6 TRBV21-1 CASSKTAGNNSPLHF TGTGCCAGCAGCAAAACCGCAGGGAATAATTCACCCCTCCACTTT
. few TRBJ2-3 TRBV5-4 CASSLNGISTDTQYF TGTGCCAGCAGCTTGAACGGGATCAGCACAGATACGCAGTATTTT
. . TRBJ2-5 TRBV3-1 CASSQVVGQETQYF TGTGCCAGCAGCCAAGTGGTAGGTCAAGAGACCCAGTACTTC